These 10 T cell receptor beta chains were all obtained from the same sample, sequenced in a study of T cells in women clearing cervical HPV infection. Libraries were prepared by immunoSEQ multiplex PCR; TCRdb keeps only in-frame clonotypes and omits some of them. The sample table includes about 30,000 clones. Input material: blood buffy coat. Source of these receptors: a woman between 18 and 75 years old with a cervical HPV16 infection that either progressed to CIN3+ or cleared (not recorded which).

Points on this clone: The observed sequence ends 3 residues before the CDR3 terminus, with the missing tail filled in from the germline J gene. The chain recombines TRBV10-3 with TRBJ2-1, with 7 bases matching TRBD1. Per the germline V gene, CDR1 is ENHRY and CDR2 is SYGVKD. Unmatched junction bases numbered 6, after V lost 4 bases and J lost 0 bases. This CDR3 spans 16 amino acids. The CDR3 spells CAISGTGQSSYNEQFF. The part of the CDR3 DNA that was read is TGTGCCATCAGTGGGACAGGTCAAAGCTCCTACAATGAG.

In regard to this clone: The sequenced fragment ends 3 residues before the CDR3 boundary, so the rest is inferred from the germline J gene. The J gene is TRBJ2-3, the V gene TRBV18, with 8 bases aligning to TRBD2. From germline, CDR1 is KGHSH and CDR2 LQKENI. With 6 bases clipped from V and 3 bases from J, the junction kept 5 bases outside the gene matches. The CDR3 sequence is 14 residues long. The CDR3 DNA, read in part, is TGTGCCAGCTCCATCCAGCGGGGGACAGATACG. Its translation: CASSIQRGTDT. In full, the CDR3 reads CASSIQRGTDTQYF.

The CDR3: CASTTGTSGAQETQYF. The CDR3 bases that were read are TGTGCCAGCACCACCGGGACTAGCGGGGCCCAAGAGACC. The chain has TRBV7-8 and TRBJ2-5, with TRBD2 matching over 13 bases. Read data end 3 residues before the CDR3 end; the end is taken from the germline J gene. CDR3 length: 16 residues. Losses at the gene ends were 7 bases for V and 1 base for J; bases not matched to a gene: 6. Germline lookup yields CDR1 SGHVS and CDR2 FQNEAQ.

Remarks on this clone: The read gets to within 3 residues of the CDR3 end, and the germline J gene fills in the rest. This chain uses TRBV7-9 with TRBJ2-5; 9 bases are shared with TRBD2. J was trimmed by 5 bases and V by 3 bases; bases with no gene match: 7. This CDR3 contains 15 residues. CDR1 is SEHNR and CDR2 is FQNEAQ in the germline V gene (reference sequence). The CDR3 reads CASSFPSGVVETQYF. CDR3 DNA (partial): TGTGCCAGCAGCTTCCCTAGCGGGGTCGTTGAGACC.

As concerns this clone: Read data end 3 residues before the CDR3 end; the end is taken from the germline J gene. The gene calls are TRBV19 and TRBJ2-5; 11 bases agree with TRBD1. CDR3 length: 14 amino acids. Germline CDR1 and CDR2: LNHDA and SQIVND (reference sequence). With 6 bases clipped from V and 5 bases from J, the junction kept 5 bases outside the gene matches. CDR3 DNA (partial): TGTGCCAGTAGGGGACAGGGGGAATGGGAGACC. Protein sequence: CASRGQGEWET. The full CDR3 reads CASRGQGEWETQYF.

As concerns this clone: The CDR3 is cut off 3 residues early in the read; its end comes from the germline J gene. The V call is TRBV5-1, the J call TRBJ2-7; TRBD2 is a possible D gene (6 bases). CDR3 size: 17 residues. Between the trimmed V and J ends, which lost 3 bases and 3 bases, there was a span of 22 bases. Germline loops: CDR1 SGHRS, CDR2 YFSETQ. Partial CDR3 DNA: TGCGCCAGCAGCTCCGGCATTCGCGGGGCCGGACACTACGAG. Translating gives CASSSGIRGAGHYE. The CDR3 in its entirety is CASSSGIRGAGHYEQYF.

As to this clone: With the read ending 3 residues before the CDR3 end, the germline J gene is used to fill in that end. The J gene is TRBJ1-2, the V gene TRBV5-4; TRBD1 is a possible D gene (5 bases). This CDR3 comprises 15 residues. CDR1 and CDR2 from the germline V gene are SGHNT and YYREEE (reference sequence). The V and J ends lost 0 bases and 5 bases respectively, with 14 bases between them. The CDR3 sequence is CASSLEAAGRYGYTF. The sequenced CDR3 bases are TGTGCCAGCAGCTTGGAGGCGGCAGGGCGGTATGGC. Full variable domain (outside the CDR3, taken from reference TRBV5-4 and TRBJ1-2): ETGVTQSPTHLIKTRGQQVTLRCSSQSGHNTVSWYQQALGQGPQFIFQYYREEENGRGNFPPRFSGLQFPNYSSELNVNALELDDSALYLCASSLEAAGRYGYTFGSGTRLTVV.

Of note for this clone: The read ends 3 residues before the CDR3 terminus; that terminus is restored from the germline J gene. The chain employs TRBV11-2 and TRBJ1-2; D remains ambiguous. CDR3 size: 11 residues. V was shortened by 5 bases and J by 6 bases, with 7 bases between the two germline ends. Germline assignment: CDR1 SGHAT and CDR2 FQNNGV. The sequenced CDR3 bases are TGTGCCAGCAGCCAGAACAATGGC. Its translation: CASSQNNG. The entire CDR3 protein is CASSQNNGYTF. Drawing the rest from reference TRBV11-2 and TRBJ1-2, the complete variable domain is EAGVAQSPRYKIIEKRQSVAFWCNPISGHATLYWYQQILGQGPKLLIQFQNNGVVDDSQLPKDRFSAERLKGVDSTLKIQPAKLEDSAVYLCASSQNNGYTFGSGTRLTVV.

As for this clone: The read ends 3 residues shy of where the CDR3 ends; the end is completed using the germline J gene. The chain uses TRBV7-3 and TRBJ2-1; 7 nucleotides align to TRBD2. Trimming at V came to 1 base and at J to 1 base, leaving 4 bases not matched to a gene. The CDR3 extends over 16 amino acids. The V gene's germline CDR1 is SGHTA and CDR2 FQGTGA. This chain's CDR3 is CASSLNPGGSYNEQFF. CDR3 DNA (partial): TGTGCCAGCAGCTTAAATCCGGGGGGATCCTACAATGAG. Looking up the rest from reference TRBV7-3 and TRBJ2-1 gives the full variable domain: GAGVSQTPSNKVTEKGKYVELRCDPISGHTALYWYRQSLGQGPEFLIYFQGTGAADDSGLPNDRFFAVRPEGSVSTLKIQRTERGDSAVYLCASSLNPGGSYNEQFFGPGTRLTVL.

Details on this clone: The read ends 3 residues before the CDR3 terminus; that terminus is restored from the germline J gene. The chain uses TRBV20-1 and TRBJ2-3; D is perhaps TRBD1 (6 bases). CDR3 length: 13 residues. Deletions cut 5 bases from V and 2 bases from J, with 11 bases between. CDR1 and CDR2 from the germline V gene are DFQATT and SNEGSKA (reference sequence). The CDR3 bases that were read are TGCAGTGCTCCGACAGGTATCACAGATACG. It is translated as CSAPTGITDT. The entire CDR3 protein is CSAPTGITDTQYF.